The 29 T cell receptor beta chains reported below all come from one sample, sequenced in a study of CD8+CD57+ T cells in acquired aplastic anemia. Genomic DNA acted as the template from which TCR beta VDJ combination and CDR3 sequence profiling were carried out. TCRdb analysed the reads with MiXCR anew, one entry per CDR3 protein. Altogether 200,000 to 250,000 distinct CDR3 sequences are present, about 37% being singletons, with the ten largest covering roughly 1.1%. The source material was sorted CD4+, CD8+, or CD8+CD57+ T cells (not recorded which) from PBMCs. The origin of the receptors is a human donor in good health, serving as a control.

Comment on this clonotype: A clone one base away is much larger, so this may be a read error. The CDR3 protein is CVSSVGATGEAFF. CDR3 in DNA: TGTGTCAGCAGCGTAGGGGCGACAGGCGAAGCTTTCTTT. The rearrangement links TRBV9 to TRBJ1-1; tentatively, D is TRBD1 (6 bases). CDR1 and CDR2 (germline): SGDLS, YYNGEE. The CDR3 extends over 13 amino acids.

A few counts support this clonotype. The gene calls are TRBV12-3 or TRBV12-4 and TRBJ2-3, with no clear D. This CDR3 has 13 residues. V gave up 5 bases and J gave up 2 bases, with 8 bases separating them. CDR3 in amino acids: CASSQDATDTQYF. In DNA, the CDR3 is TGTGCCAGCAGTCAAGATGCCACAGATACGCAGTATTTT.

This clonotype was found many times. The gene calls are TRBV20-1 and TRBJ2-1; perhaps TRBD2 as D (5 bases). Between the trimmed V and J ends, which lost 3 bases and 7 bases, there was a span of 19 bases. Germline CDR1 DFQATT, CDR2 SNEGSKA (reference sequence). The CDR3 contains 15 residues. The CDR3 loop is CSASDPGLGRNEQFF. The CDR3 coding sequence is TGCAGTGCTAGTGACCCAGGACTGGGCAGGAATGAGCAGTTCTTC.

The table lists this clonotype with many counts. V usage is TRBV20-1 and J usage is TRBJ2-1; unclear D gene. Germline V CDR1 and CDR2: DFQATT, SNEGSKA (reference sequence). V shed 6 bases and J shed 6 bases, with 15 bases lying between them. This CDR3 comprises 13 residues. The CDR3 sequence: CSAHPASSNEQFF. The DNA for the CDR3 is TGCAGTGCCCACCCGGCCAGCTCCAATGAGCAGTTCTTC.

The CDR3 bases are TGTGCCAGTACCGCCGGGACAGGGGTAGATCAGCCCCAGCATTTT. Translation gives CASTAGTGVDQPQHF. The chain joins TRBV19 to TRBJ1-5; 10 bases match TRBD1. Trimming removed 7 bases from V and 5 bases from J; junction bases left unmatched: 8. Germline CDR1 reads LNHDA; CDR2 reads SQIVND (reference sequence). This CDR3 spans 15 amino acids.

V usage is TRBV7-9 and J usage is TRBJ1-5, with TRBD1 as a possible D gene (5 bases). Trimming stripped 5 bases from V and 5 bases from J, with 10 bases between. This CDR3 comprises 13 residues. The germline CDR1 and CDR2 sequences are SEHNR and FQNEAQ (reference sequence). The CDR3 DNA reads as TGTGCCAGCAGCCCAGGGCCGTATCAGCCCCAGCATTTT. Translation gives CASSPGPYQPQHF.

V and J are TRBV5-1 and TRBJ1-3; D is unresolved. This CDR3 has 15 amino acids. Trimming took 1 base from V and 2 from J, leaving 10 bases between them. The germline V gene encodes CDR1 SGHRS and CDR2 YFSETQ. The CDR3 DNA follows: TGCGCCAGCAGCTTGTTCGGGCAGACTGGAAACACCATATATTTT. It codes for CASSLFGQTGNTIYF.

This clonotype was observed a few times. One junction end disagrees with the germline gene, perhaps due to a read error. The J gene is TRBJ1-1, the V gene TRBV4-1; D is undetermined. CDR1 and CDR2 from the germline V gene are MGHRA and YSYEKL. The CDR3 sequence is 15 residues long. The CDR3: CASSQPRDVNTESFF. CDR3 coding DNA: TGCGCCAGCAGCCAACCGCGGGATGTGAACACTGAATCTTTCTTT.

In its sample, this clonotype was seen many times. This chain uses TRBV12-3 or TRBV12-4 with TRBJ2-5; tentatively, D is TRBD2 (6 bases). Trimming took off 1 base at V and 4 bases at J, with 13 bases between the two ends. The CDR3 totals 15 residues. The CDR3 DNA is TGTGCCAGCAGTTTAGACGGACTACAGACAGAGACCCAGTACTTC. Translating it yields CASSLDGLQTETQYF.

Worth noting for this clonotype: A much larger clone sits a single nucleotide away, making a read error possible. The chain employs TRBV16 and TRBJ1-2; unclear D gene. Trimming took off 4 bases at V and 14 bases at J, with 23 bases between the two ends. The CDR3 has 14 residues. Germline CDR1 reads KGHSY; CDR2 reads FQNENV. The CDR3 loop is CASSPRAVVMACTF. The CDR3 coding sequence is TGTGCCAGCAGCCCACGGGCAGTTGTTATGGCTTGTACCTTC.

V and J are TRBV10-3 and TRBJ1-4; TRBD1 aligns across 9 bases. CDR1 ENHRY and CDR2 SYGVKD come from the germline V gene. This CDR3 comprises 15 residues. V lost 6 bases to trimming and J lost 7 bases; unmatched junction nucleotides: 9. The CDR3 loop is CAIRGVGTGSEKLFF. Written as DNA, the CDR3 is TGTGCCATCAGGGGAGTAGGGACAGGGTCTGAAAAACTGTTTTTT.

This clonotype was detected a few times. J is TRBJ2-2 and V is TRBV20-1, with D possibly matching TRBD2 (6 bases). The CDR3 runs 15 residues. The ends were cut back, 0 bases at V and 6 bases at J, with 14 bases in the middle. The germline CDR1 and CDR2 sequences are DFQATT and SNEGSKA (reference sequence). The CDR3 loop is CSARDREKWAGELFF. The CDR3 DNA is TGCAGTGCTAGAGATCGGGAGAAGTGGGCCGGGGAGCTGTTTTTT.

This sequence joins TRBV12-3 or TRBV12-4 and TRBJ1-1, with 9 positions matching TRBD1. V shed 6 bases and J 5 bases; nucleotides not matched to a gene: 13. The CDR3 has 16 amino acids. CDR3: CASRVQGAGYLTEAFF. The CDR3 DNA reads as TGTGCCAGCAGAGTACAGGGGGCAGGATATCTAACTGAAGCTTTCTTT.

This clonotype was detected many times. Here the CDR3 reads CASSLSASQTQYF. The CDR3 nucleotides are TGTGCCAGCAGTCTCTCCGCGTCACAGACCCAGTACTTC. The chain carries TRBV12-3 or TRBV12-4 and TRBJ2-5; D gene uncertain. The V and J ends lost 5 bases and 6 bases respectively, with 13 bases between them. This CDR3 is 13 amino acids long.

The chain recombines TRBV24-1 with TRBJ2-7; TRBD1 might be the D (6 bases). The length of the CDR3 is 17 residues. The V gene lost 4 bases and the J gene lost 0 bases, with 18 bases spanning the gap. Germline V gene data show CDR1 as KGHDR and CDR2 as SFDVKD. The CDR3 nucleotides are TGTGCCACCAGTGACGGCCCCGGGACACAGTACTCCTACGAGCAGTACTTC. Protein sequence: CATSDGPGTQYSYEQYF.

About this clonotype itself: One junction end disagrees with the germline gene, perhaps due to a read error. The V call is TRBV20-1, the J call TRBJ1-3; D is perhaps TRBD1 (6 bases). CDR1 DFQATT and CDR2 SNEGSKA come from the germline V gene (reference sequence). The CDR3 has 14 amino acids. The CDR3 DNA is TGCAGTGCGGTAGGGGGGAACTCTGGGAACACCATATATTTT. Residues: CSAVGGNSGNTIYF.

Ten or more counts support this clonotype. This chain connects TRBV12-3 or TRBV12-4 to TRBJ1-6; D may be TRBD1 (5 bases). There are 12 residues in the CDR3. With 4 bases removed from V and 8 bases from J, the gap between germline ends came to 6 bases. Here the CDR3 DNA reads TGTGCCAGCAGTTCCAGGGATTCACCCCTCCACTTT. It is translated as CASSSRDSPLHF.

Many counts were recorded for this clonotype. The V gene is TRBV7-2, the J gene TRBJ1-4; TRBD1 is a possible D gene (6 bases). Germline V gene sequence: CDR1 SGHTA, CDR2 FQGNSA. With 1 base removed from V and 8 bases from J, the gap between germline ends came to 14 bases. This CDR3 region has 15 residues. The CDR3 nucleotides are TGTGCCAGCAGCTTAGTCAGTACAGGGCGGGAAAAACTGTTTTTT. Its protein is CASSLVSTGREKLFF.

For this clonotype: The junction shows a germline mismatch at one end, possibly a read error. The rearrangement joins TRBV10-3 to TRBJ1-3; D is unresolved. The CDR3 consists of 16 residues. The germline gives CDR1 ENHRY, CDR2 SYGVKD. CDR3 loop: CASSLDGESSGNTIYF. The CDR3 DNA sequence: TGTGCCAGCAGTTTGGACGGTGAGAGCTCTGGAAACACCATATATTTT.

The table lists this clonotype with a count of one. A much larger clonotype is one base distant, so this may be a read error. This sequence joins TRBV5-1 and TRBJ2-3; D gene unclear. The germline V gene has CDR1 SGHRS and CDR2 YFSETQ. CDR3 length equals 12 residues. Trimming stripped 1 base from V and 4 bases from J, with 4 bases between. CDR3 loop: CASSLWADTQYF. In nucleotides, the CDR3 is TGCGCCAGCAGCTTGTGGGCAGATACGCAGTATTTT.

The table lists this clonotype with a count of one. Possible read error: a much larger clone is one base away. This chain links TRBV12-3 or TRBV12-4 with TRBJ1-1, with a weak D call TRBD1 (5 bases). There are 16 residues in the CDR3. V lost 5 bases and J lost 3, with 19 bases in between. The CDR3 is CASSQRRTLGDTEAFF. CDR3 bases: TGTGCCAGCAGTCAACGACGGACTCTAGGGGACACTGAAGCTTTCTTT.

In DNA form, the CDR3 reads TGCGCCAGCAGCCAACTCAGCTCTGGGGCCAACGTCCTGACTTTC. Translated: CASSQLSSGANVLTF. The V and J genes are TRBV5-1 and TRBJ2-6; no definite D call. Germline V lookup: CDR1 SGHRS, CDR2 YFSETQ. The CDR3 runs to 15 residues. Deletions cut 4 bases from V and 0 bases from J, with 8 bases between.

J is TRBJ2-3 and V is TRBV10-3, with D perhaps assigned TRBD1 or TRBD2 (5 bases each). The CDR3 is 16 residues long. Trimming took 10 bases from V and 0 from J, leaving 20 bases between them. Germline assignment: CDR1 ENHRY and CDR2 SYGVKD. In nucleotides, the CDR3 is TGTGCCACCACCGGCCTCCGGGGACCTAGCACAGATACGCAGTATTTT. This gives the protein CATTGLRGPSTDTQYF.

In the case of this clonotype: Relative to the germline gene, one junction end is altered; a read error may explain this. This sequence joins TRBV25-1 and TRBJ2-3; 7 bases align to TRBD1. The CDR3 totals 13 residues. The germline CDR1 and CDR2 sequences are MGHDK and SYGVNS. This CDR3 is CATSTGVSNTQYF. The CDR3, as DNA: TGTGCCACCAGTACAGGGGTTTCAAATACGCAGTATTTT.

The rearrangement joins TRBV5-4 to TRBJ2-6, with D perhaps TRBD2 (5 bases). The CDR3 loop spans 19 amino acids. From germline, CDR1 is SGHNT and CDR2 YYREEE (reference sequence). Trimming stripped 1 base from V and 0 bases from J, with 17 bases between. The CDR3 bases are TGTGCCAGCAGCTTGATTTTTTCTGGGAGAAACTCTGGGGCCAACGTCCTGACTTTC. Its translation is CASSLIFSGRNSGANVLTF.

The CDR3 sequence is CASSLTTKNNEQFF. As DNA, the CDR3 is TGTGCCAGCTCACTCACGACAAAAAACAATGAGCAGTTCTTC. The chain combines TRBV2 with TRBJ2-1; D call uncertain. There are 14 residues in the CDR3. Per germline, CDR1 SNHLY and CDR2 FYNNEI. The germline V and J ends were trimmed by 8 bases and 5 bases, with 16 bases remaining between them.

The chain has TRBV5-1 and TRBJ2-2, with D unclear. The V gene lost 0 bases and the J gene lost 3 bases, with 3 bases spanning the gap. CDR3 size: 13 residues. CDR1 is SGHRS, CDR2 YFSETQ, per germline. Here the CDR3 reads CASSLDHTGELFF. The CDR3 region has the DNA TGCGCCAGCAGCTTGGACCACACCGGGGAGCTGTTTTTT.

This clonotype showed up many times. The chain combines TRBV11-2 with TRBJ2-1; possible D gene TRBD2, 5 bases. The CDR3 length is 11 residues. The V gene lost 10 bases and the J gene lost 9 bases, with 13 bases spanning the gap. The germline CDR1 and CDR2 sequences are SGHAT and FQNNGV. The DNA of the CDR3 is TGTGCCACCACTGAGGCGGGTGAGCAGTTCTTC. This encodes CATTEAGEQFF.

The J gene is TRBJ2-1, the V gene TRBV10-3, with D possibly being TRBD2 (6 bases). The V end lost 3 bases, the J end lost 3 bases, and 15 bases lay between the germline ends. Germline V lookup: CDR1 ENHRY, CDR2 SYGVKD. The CDR3 has 16 residues. This CDR3 reads CAISEGSGPHYNEQFF. The CDR3 DNA follows: TGTGCCATCAGTGAAGGGAGCGGGCCCCACTACAATGAGCAGTTCTTC.